Presented here are 32 T cell receptor beta chains from one specimen sequenced in a study of blood T cell repertoires in COVID-19. Produced via immunoSEQ multiplex PCR; TCRdb's table is partial and in-frame only. The table shows about 100,000 clones, with 70% to 90% occurring only once. Specimen: peripheral blood. These TCRs come from a human donor in a cohort sampled during active COVID-19.

This clone was seen a single time. The gene calls are TRBV7-2 and TRBJ2-2, with 9 bases fitting TRBD2. The CDR3 runs 16 residues. V shed 3 bases, J shed 4 bases, and the junction held 6 bases outside the gene matches. Germline V gene data show CDR1 as SGHTA and CDR2 as FQGNSA. CDR3 bases: TGTGCCAGCAGCTTCGTAGCGGGGGAAGCCACCGGGGAGCTGTTTTTT. Translated, it gives CASSFVAGEATGELFF.

J is TRBJ1-2 and V is TRBV5-6; 10 positions match TRBD1. V was pared by 7 bases and J by 7 bases, with 7 bases of the junction left unmatched. The CDR3 covers 13 residues. Germline CDR1 reads SGHDT; CDR2 reads YYEEEE. CDR3 amino acids: CASGGTGVIGYTF. CDR3 in DNA: TGTGCCAGCGGAGGGACAGGGGTTATTGGCTACACCTTC. The entire variable domain, with the rest obtained from reference TRBV5-6 and TRBJ1-2, is as follows: DAGVTQSPTHLIKTRGQQVTLRCSPKSGHDTVSWYQQALGQGPQFIFQYYEEEERQRGNFPDRFSGHQFPNYSSELNVNALLLGDSALYLCASGGTGVIGYTFGSGTRLTVV.

The gene calls are TRBV27 and TRBJ1-2, with 7 nucleotides matching TRBD1. J was trimmed by 7 bases and V by 5 bases; bases with no gene match: 13. The V gene's germline CDR1 is MNHEY and CDR2 SMNVEV (reference sequence). The CDR3 has 15 amino acids. CDR3 region: CASSPQRAGGGGYTF. In DNA, the CDR3 is TGTGCCAGCAGTCCTCAAAGGGCAGGGGGTGGTGGCTACACCTTC.

V and J are TRBV5-4 and TRBJ2-1, with D possibly matching TRBD2 (6 bases). This CDR3 spans 15 amino acids. The V gene lost 0 bases and the J gene lost 6 bases, with 13 bases spanning the gap. Per the germline V gene, CDR1 is SGHNT and CDR2 is YYREEE (reference sequence). This chain's CDR3 is CASSLVSGDRNEQFF. The CDR3 DNA follows: TGTGCCAGCAGCTTGGTCTCGGGAGATCGCAATGAGCAGTTCTTC. Full variable domain (remainder filled in from reference TRBV5-4 and TRBJ2-1): ETGVTQSPTHLIKTRGQQVTLRCSSQSGHNTVSWYQQALGQGPQFIFQYYREEENGRGNFPPRFSGLQFPNYSSELNVNALELDDSALYLCASSLVSGDRNEQFFGPGTRLTVL.

V gene TRBV3-1 (or the pseudogene TRBV3-2) combines with J gene TRBJ2-6, with 7 nucleotides matching TRBD1. This CDR3 has 17 amino acids. Unmatched junction bases numbered 8, after V lost 4 bases and J lost 2 bases. In germline, CDR1 is LGHDT, CDR2 YNNKEL (reference sequence). The CDR3 sequence is CASSRTRQGPGANVLTF. The CDR3 nucleotides read TGTGCCAGCAGCCGTACCCGACAGGGTCCTGGGGCCAACGTCCTGACTTTC.

The J gene is TRBJ2-7, the V gene TRBV6-5, with 7 positions matching TRBD1. The germline gives CDR1 MNHEY, CDR2 SVGAGI. Germline trimming cut 2 bases from V and 1 base from J; bases unmatched to any gene: 5. This CDR3 is 15 amino acids long. The DNA of the CDR3 is TGTGCCAGCAGTTACGAGGCAGGGGGTTCCTACGAGCAGTACTTC. Amino acid sequence: CASSYEAGGSYEQYF.

The J gene is TRBJ2-7, the V gene TRBV4-1, with TRBD2 matching over 13 bases. CDR1 is MGHRA and CDR2 is YSYEKL in the germline V gene. This CDR3 contains 17 residues. Trimming took 1 base from V and 6 from J; bases not matched to a gene: 9. CDR3 DNA sequence: TGCGCCAGCAGCCAAGGAACTAGCGGGAGGGTTGAGGGCGAGCAGTACTTC. It translates to CASSQGTSGRVEGEQYF.

The chain couples TRBV20-1 to TRBJ1-1; D is undetermined. The CDR3 totals 12 residues. Trimming took off 3 bases at V and 5 bases at J, with 10 bases between the two ends. Germline V gene sequence: CDR1 DFQATT, CDR2 SNEGSKA (reference sequence). For the CDR3, the DNA is TGCAGTGCTAGTTCCGGGAGTACTGAAGCTTTCTTT. It codes for CSASSGSTEAFF.

The chain links TRBV9 to TRBJ2-1; D uncertain. Trimming took 1 base from V and 0 from J, leaving 8 bases between them. In germline, CDR1 is SGDLS, CDR2 YYNGEE. The CDR3 consists of 15 residues. DNA for the CDR3: TGTGCCAGCAGCGTATCGAGCTACTCCTACAATGAGCAGTTCTTC. Amino acids: CASSVSSYSYNEQFF.

This clone has just a few counts. V gene TRBV7-9 combines with J gene TRBJ2-7; TRBD1 might be the D (5 bases). V was pared by 5 bases and J by 3 bases, with 11 bases between. The CDR3 runs to 13 residues. Germline loops: CDR1 SEHNR, CDR2 FQNEAQ (reference sequence). The CDR3 DNA reads TGTGCCAGCAGCCCGAAAGACAGCTACGAGCAGTACTTC. The encoded protein is CASSPKDSYEQYF.

The chain recombines TRBV10-3 with TRBJ2-7; D is undetermined. The germline CDR1 and CDR2 sequences are ENHRY and SYGVKD. V was pared by 0 bases and J by 6 bases, with 12 bases between. This CDR3 comprises 14 residues. The CDR3 DNA reads as TGTGCCATCAGTGAGTCGTCCAGGTATGGCGAGCAGTACTTC. This encodes CAISESSRYGEQYF.

This clone was seen once. This chain joins TRBV6-6 and TRBJ1-2, with D unresolved. CDR1 is MNHNY and CDR2 is SVGAGI in the germline V gene (reference sequence). V lost 6 bases and J 14 bases, leaving 22 bases between the germline ends. This CDR3 has 13 residues. The CDR3 DNA reads as TGTGCCAGCAGATATTCGGCCCAGGACTATGGTACCTTC. Protein product: CASRYSAQDYGTF.

The genes are TRBV12-3 or TRBV12-4 and TRBJ2-1; no clear D gene. V lost 6 bases and J 7 bases, leaving 7 bases between the germline ends. CDR3 length: 11 residues. CDR3 sequence reads: CASSQRNEQFF. The CDR3 nucleotides read TGTGCCAGCAGCCAGAGGAATGAGCAGTTCTTC.

The DNA for the CDR3 is TGCGCCAGCAGCCAACTAGAACAGGGGAGGTGGAGGAATGAGCAGTTCTTC. Translation: CASSQLEQGRWRNEQFF. The gene calls are TRBV4-3 and TRBJ2-1; TRBD1 is a possible D gene (7 bases). The CDR3 length is 17 residues. Germline V gives CDR1 LGHNA, CDR2 YSLEER. V was clipped by 2 bases and J by 7 bases, with 21 bases between them.

This clone was detected once. CDR3: CASNRGGSYEQYF. Written as DNA, the CDR3 is TGTGCCAGCAACCGGGGAGGCTCCTACGAGCAGTACTTC. The V and J genes are TRBV6-5 and TRBJ2-7, with D possibly TRBD2 on 6 matching bases. CDR1 and CDR2 from the germline V gene are MNHEY and SVGAGI. The CDR3 loop spans 13 amino acids. V lost 7 bases and J 0 bases, leaving 10 bases between the germline ends.

The genes are TRBV4-3 and TRBJ2-2; TRBD2 might be the D (7 bases). Germline V gene data show CDR1 as LGHNA and CDR2 as YSLEER. The CDR3 totals 19 residues. With 3 bases removed from V and 2 bases from J, the gap between germline ends came to 22 bases. CDR3 region: CASSHPNGSGGGNTGELFF. The CDR3 nucleotides read TGCGCCAGCAGCCACCCCAATGGGTCGGGCGGGGGCAACACCGGGGAGCTGTTTTTT.

The count of this clone is one. The chain combines TRBV27 with TRBJ2-7; weak D call: TRBD2 (6 bases). The V end was cut by 3 bases, the J end by 6 bases, with 12 bases between. The CDR3 sequence is 13 residues long. The germline gives CDR1 MNHEY, CDR2 SMNVEV (reference sequence). The CDR3 DNA sequence: TGTGCCAGCAGTTTTCTGCAGGGAGGCGAGCAGTACTTC. This gives the protein CASSFLQGGEQYF.

This chain uses TRBV7-9 with TRBJ2-3; 10 nucleotides match TRBD2. Germline loops: CDR1 SEHNR, CDR2 FQNEAQ (reference sequence). With 5 bases clipped from V and 0 bases from J, the junction kept 5 bases outside the gene matches. The CDR3 length is 16 residues. CDR3 sequence (DNA): TGTGCCAGCAGCCGGATAGCGGGGGGTAGCACAGATACGCAGTATTTT. It specifies CASSRIAGGSTDTQYF.

V and J are TRBV10-3 and TRBJ2-6, with 7 bases aligning to TRBD1. J lost 4 bases, V lost 3 bases, and 15 bases had no gene match. The length of the CDR3 is 19 residues. Germline V gene data show CDR1 as ENHRY and CDR2 as SYGVKD. Here the CDR3 reads CAISESGTVIKTGANVLTF. The CDR3 bases are TGTGCCATCAGTGAATCCGGGACAGTGATTAAAACGGGGGCCAACGTCCTGACTTTC.

This sequence joins TRBV9 and TRBJ1-4; D is undetermined. The CDR3 is 15 amino acids. V lost 0 bases to trimming and J lost 6 bases, with 12 bases between them. Germline loops: CDR1 SGDLS, CDR2 YYNGEE. CDR3 residues: CASSVGGSWDEKLFF. Here the CDR3 DNA reads TGTGCCAGCAGCGTAGGAGGGAGTTGGGATGAAAAACTGTTTTTT.

The J gene is TRBJ2-2, the V gene TRBV2; the D gene is possibly TRBD2 (5 bases). The germline V and J ends were trimmed by 8 bases and 4 bases, with 14 bases remaining between them. The CDR3 is 14 residues long. In germline, CDR1 is SNHLY, CDR2 FYNNEI. CDR3 residues: CASSLEGSTGELFF. The CDR3 DNA sequence: TGTGCCAGCTCGCTAGAGGGCAGCACCGGGGAGCTGTTTTTT.

V and J are TRBV28 and TRBJ2-2; possible D gene TRBD2, 6 bases. CDR1 MDHEN and CDR2 SYDVKM come from the germline V gene. The CDR3 contains 15 residues. Trimming left V 5 bases short and J 8 bases short, with 18 bases between. The CDR3: CASSKPGLRVGELFF. As DNA, the CDR3 is TGTGCCAGCAGTAAGCCGGGACTCCGTGTGGGGGAGCTGTTTTTT.

The V gene is TRBV2, the J gene TRBJ2-4; D may be TRBD2 (6 bases). V was trimmed by 1 base and J by 0 bases, leaving 10 bases between them. The CDR3 totals 16 residues. Looked up from germline, CDR1 is SNHLY and CDR2 is FYNNEI. For the CDR3, the DNA is TGTGCCAGCAGTGAAGGGGGGAGGAGAGCCAAAAACATTCAGTACTTC. Translated: CASSEGGRRAKNIQYF.

This chain connects TRBV9 to TRBJ1-5; no clear D gene. Trimming cost V 4 bases and J 4 bases, with 9 bases left between them. The CDR3 totals 13 residues. The germline V gene has CDR1 SGDLS and CDR2 YYNGEE. CDR3 protein: CASSKNTNQPQHF. CDR3 in DNA: TGTGCCAGCAGCAAGAACACGAATCAGCCCCAGCATTTT.

The chain has TRBV4-2 and TRBJ1-4, with D perhaps TRBD1 (5 bases). This CDR3 comprises 17 residues. V lost 4 bases and J lost 7, with 22 bases in between. The germline CDR1 and CDR2 sequences are LGHNA and YNFKEQ. As DNA, the CDR3 is TGTGCCAGCAGCCCTAACCCCGTCCGGACACCGAGTGAAAAACTGTTTTTT. Translated, it gives CASSPNPVRTPSEKLFF.

This clone was observed once. The V call is TRBV6-5, the J call TRBJ1-5; D call uncertain. V lost 2 bases and J lost 11, with 13 bases in between. Germline assignment: CDR1 MNHEY and CDR2 SVGAGI. CDR3 length equals 13 residues. In DNA, the CDR3 is TGTGCCAGCAGTTACAATCAACTCGCGACCCAGCATTTT. Translation: CASSYNQLATQHF.

The chain recombines TRBV4-2 with TRBJ1-2; no definite D call. Between the trimmed V and J ends, which lost 0 bases and 8 bases, there was a span of 10 bases. Germline V gene sequence: CDR1 LGHNA, CDR2 YNFKEQ. The CDR3 extends over 13 amino acids. CDR3 DNA: TGTGCCAGCAGCCAAGATCGAGGAGGAGGCTACACCTTC. Translation: CASSQDRGGGYTF.

The genes are TRBV19 and TRBJ1-1; D is uncertain. With 6 bases removed from V and 6 bases from J, the gap between germline ends came to 8 bases. Germline V gene data show CDR1 as LNHDA and CDR2 as SQIVND (reference sequence). The CDR3 extends over 11 amino acids. CDR3 in amino acids: CASRRSAEAFF. In nucleotides, the CDR3 is TGTGCCAGTAGAAGGAGTGCTGAAGCTTTCTTT. Full variable domain (remainder filled in from reference TRBV19 and TRBJ1-1): DGGITQSPKYLFRKEGQNVTLSCEQNLNHDAMYWYRQDPGQGLRLIYYSQIVNDFQKGDIAEGYSVSREKKESFPLTVTSAQKNPTAFYLCASRRSAEAFFGQGTRLTVV.

This chain connects TRBV2 to TRBJ1-2; possibly TRBD1 for D (6 bases). V was trimmed by 5 bases and J by 4 bases, leaving 14 bases between them. The CDR3 sequence is 14 residues long. Germline CDR1 is SNHLY and CDR2 is FYNNEI. CDR3 in DNA: TGTGCCAGCAGTACAGGGCTACAGATCTATGGCTACACCTTC. It yields the protein CASSTGLQIYGYTF.

The V gene is TRBV5-6, the J gene TRBJ2-7, with D perhaps matching TRBD2 (5 bases). CDR3 length: 11 amino acids. Per the germline V gene, CDR1 is SGHDT and CDR2 is YYEEEE. The germline V and J ends were trimmed by 2 bases and 7 bases, with 7 bases remaining between them. DNA of the CDR3: TGTGCCAGCAGCTTCGGGAAGGAGCAGTACTTC. Protein sequence: CASSFGKEQYF. Supplemented by reference TRBV5-6 and TRBJ2-7, the full variable domain reads DAGVTQSPTHLIKTRGQQVTLRCSPKSGHDTVSWYQQALGQGPQFIFQYYEEEERQRGNFPDRFSGHQFPNYSSELNVNALLLGDSALYLCASSFGKEQYFGPGTRLTVT.

The genes are TRBV12-3 or TRBV12-4 and TRBJ2-2; D is ambiguous. This CDR3 has 11 amino acids. V was clipped by 7 bases and J by 5 bases, with 5 bases between them. CDR3 loop: CASKLTGELFF. The DNA for the CDR3 is TGTGCCAGCAAACTGACCGGGGAGCTGTTTTTT.

The chain carries TRBV29-1 and TRBJ2-3; D remains unclear. Per the germline V gene, CDR1 is SQVTM and CDR2 is ANQGSEA. With 2 bases removed from V and 2 bases from J, the gap between germline ends came to 8 bases. The CDR3 contains 13 residues. CDR3 protein: CSVESPLTDTQYF. The CDR3 DNA follows: TGCAGCGTTGAATCCCCCCTCACAGATACGCAGTATTTT.